This record concerns one TCR beta chain sequence. TCRdb's copy holds only in-frame clones and misses some; the assay was immunoSEQ multiplex PCR. This table has more than 85,000 clones, about 74% appearing once. This sample is drawn from a study of cytotoxic CD8 clonotypes in ibrutinib-treated CLL. CDR1 is KGHSH, CDR2 LQKENI, per germline. The CDR3 loop spans 14 amino acids. V was clipped by 2 bases and J by 5 bases, with 9 bases between them. The sample was PBMCs, taken after 24 months of ibrutinib treatment. The J gene is TRBJ1-4, the V gene TRBV18; no definite D call. The clonotype was recovered from a human donor with chronic lymphocytic leukemia. CDR3 nucleotides: TGTGCCAGCTCACCAGGTCGAGGAAATGAAAAACTGTTTTTT. This sequence encodes CASSPGRGNEKLFF. Complete variable domain (other parts from reference TRBV18 and TRBJ1-4): NAGVMQNPRHLVRRRGQEARLRCSPMKGHSHVYWYRQLPEEGLKFMVYLQKENIIDESGMPKERFSAEFPKEGPSILRIQQVVRGDSAAYFCASSPGRGNEKLFFGSGTQLSVL.